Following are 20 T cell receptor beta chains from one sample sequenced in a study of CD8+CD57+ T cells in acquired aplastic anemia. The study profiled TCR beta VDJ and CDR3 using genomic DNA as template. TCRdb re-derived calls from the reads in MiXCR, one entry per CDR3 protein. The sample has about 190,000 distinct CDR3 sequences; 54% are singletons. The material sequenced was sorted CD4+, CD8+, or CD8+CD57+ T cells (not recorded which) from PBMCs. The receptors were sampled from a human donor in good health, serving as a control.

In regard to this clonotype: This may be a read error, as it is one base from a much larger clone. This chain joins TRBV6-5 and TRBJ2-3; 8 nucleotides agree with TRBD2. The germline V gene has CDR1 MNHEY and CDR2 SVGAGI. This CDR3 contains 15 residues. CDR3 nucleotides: TGTGCCAGCAGTTCGCGGGGGGACAACACAAATACGCAGTATTTT. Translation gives CASSSRGDNTNTQYF.

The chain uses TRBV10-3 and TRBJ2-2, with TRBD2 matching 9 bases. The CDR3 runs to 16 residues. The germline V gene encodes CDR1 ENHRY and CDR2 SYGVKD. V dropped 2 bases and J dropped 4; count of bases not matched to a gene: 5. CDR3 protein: CAISEGLAGTTGELFF. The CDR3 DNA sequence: TGTGCCATCAGTGAGGGGCTAGCGGGGACCACCGGGGAGCTGTTTTTT.

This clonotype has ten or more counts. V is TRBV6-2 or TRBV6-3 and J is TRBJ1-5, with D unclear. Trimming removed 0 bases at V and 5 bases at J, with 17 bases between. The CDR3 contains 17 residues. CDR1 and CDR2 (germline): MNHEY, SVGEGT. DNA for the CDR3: TGTGCCAGCAGTTACTCGATGGGGATGGGCAGCCATCAGCCCCAGCATTTT. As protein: CASSYSMGMGSHQPQHF.

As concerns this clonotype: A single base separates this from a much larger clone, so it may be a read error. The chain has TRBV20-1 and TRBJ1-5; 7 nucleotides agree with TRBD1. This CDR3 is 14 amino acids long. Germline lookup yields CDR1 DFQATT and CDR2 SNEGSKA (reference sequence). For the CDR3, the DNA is TGCAGTGCAACCGGGACAGCGAGCAGTCAGCCCCAGCATTTT. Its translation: CSATGTASSQPQHF.

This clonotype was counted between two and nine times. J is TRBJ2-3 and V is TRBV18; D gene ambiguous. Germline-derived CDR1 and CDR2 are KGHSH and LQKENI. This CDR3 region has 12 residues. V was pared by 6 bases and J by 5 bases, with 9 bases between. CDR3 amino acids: CASSPGIDTQYF. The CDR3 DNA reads TGTGCCAGCTCCCCGGGCATAGATACGCAGTATTTT.

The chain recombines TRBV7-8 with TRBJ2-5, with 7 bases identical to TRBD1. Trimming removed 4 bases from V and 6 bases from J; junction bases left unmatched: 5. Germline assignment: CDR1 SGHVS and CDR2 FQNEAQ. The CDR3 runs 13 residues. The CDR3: CASSSGQKKTQYF. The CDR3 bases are TGTGCCAGCAGCTCGGGACAGAAGAAGACCCAGTACTTC.

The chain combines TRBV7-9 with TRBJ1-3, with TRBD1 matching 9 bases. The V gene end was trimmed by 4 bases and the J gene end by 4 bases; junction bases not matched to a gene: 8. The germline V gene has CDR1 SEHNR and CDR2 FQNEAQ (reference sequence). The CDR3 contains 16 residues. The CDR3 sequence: CASSSGTGRRGNTIYF. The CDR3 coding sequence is TGTGCCAGCAGCTCCGGGACAGGGAGGAGGGGAAACACCATATATTTT.

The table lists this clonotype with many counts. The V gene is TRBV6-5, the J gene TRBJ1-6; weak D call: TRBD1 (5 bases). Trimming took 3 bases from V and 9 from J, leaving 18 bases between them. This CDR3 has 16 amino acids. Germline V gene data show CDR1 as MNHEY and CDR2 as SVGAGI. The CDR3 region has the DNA TGTGCCAGCAGTTATCGCCTGACAGAGAGGATTTCACCCCTCCACTTT. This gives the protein CASSYRLTERISPLHF.

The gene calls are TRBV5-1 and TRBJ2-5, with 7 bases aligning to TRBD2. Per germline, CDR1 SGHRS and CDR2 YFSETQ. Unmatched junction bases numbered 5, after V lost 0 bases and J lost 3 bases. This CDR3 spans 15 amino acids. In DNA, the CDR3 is TGCGCCAGCAGCTTGGTCCGCGGGGGTAAAGAGACCCAGTACTTC. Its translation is CASSLVRGGKETQYF.

The chain's CDR3 is CSARDPASGVETQYF. DNA of the CDR3: TGCAGTGCTAGAGATCCTGCTAGCGGGGTAGAGACCCAGTACTTC. The J gene is TRBJ2-5, the V gene TRBV20-1, with 9 bases lining up with TRBD2. CDR1 is DFQATT and CDR2 is SNEGSKA in the germline V gene (reference sequence). This CDR3 spans 15 amino acids. The V segment lost 0 bases and the J segment 4 bases; nucleotides outside the gene matches: 6.

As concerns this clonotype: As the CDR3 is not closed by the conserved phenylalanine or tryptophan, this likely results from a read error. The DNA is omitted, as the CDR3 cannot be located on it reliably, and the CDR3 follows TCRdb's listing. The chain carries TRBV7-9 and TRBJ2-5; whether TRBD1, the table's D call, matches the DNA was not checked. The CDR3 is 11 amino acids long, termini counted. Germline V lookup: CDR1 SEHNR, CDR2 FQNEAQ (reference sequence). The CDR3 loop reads CASSFGGTGGS.

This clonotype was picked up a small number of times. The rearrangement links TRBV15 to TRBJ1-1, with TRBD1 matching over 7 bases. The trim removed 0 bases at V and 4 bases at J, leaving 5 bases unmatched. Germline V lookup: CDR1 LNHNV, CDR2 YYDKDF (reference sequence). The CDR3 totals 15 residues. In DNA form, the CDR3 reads TGTGCCACCAGCAGAGATGGGTCAGGGGGCACTGAAGCTTTCTTT. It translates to CATSRDGSGGTEAFF.

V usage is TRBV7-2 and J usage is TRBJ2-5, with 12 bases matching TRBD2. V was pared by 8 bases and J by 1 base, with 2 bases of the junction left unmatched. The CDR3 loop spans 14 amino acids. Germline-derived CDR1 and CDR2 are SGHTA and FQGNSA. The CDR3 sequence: CASGLAGSQETQYF. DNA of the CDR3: TGTGCCAGCGGACTAGCGGGGAGCCAAGAGACCCAGTACTTC.

DNA for the CDR3: TGTGCCAGCAGCGTAGGAACAGGGGGACGTTACGAGCAGTACTTC. It specifies CASSVGTGGRYEQYF. This rearrangement joins TRBV9 to TRBJ2-7; 8 nucleotides line up with TRBD1. The CDR3 length is 15 residues. The germline gives CDR1 SGDLS, CDR2 YYNGEE. Losses at the gene ends were 0 bases for V and 4 bases for J; bases not matched to a gene: 6.

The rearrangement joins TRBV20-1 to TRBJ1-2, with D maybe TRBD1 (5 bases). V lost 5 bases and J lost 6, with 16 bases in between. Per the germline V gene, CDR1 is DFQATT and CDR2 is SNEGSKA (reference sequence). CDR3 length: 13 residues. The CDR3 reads CSARDGGRDGYTF. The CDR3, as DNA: TGCAGTGCTCGGGACGGCGGGAGAGATGGCTACACCTTC.

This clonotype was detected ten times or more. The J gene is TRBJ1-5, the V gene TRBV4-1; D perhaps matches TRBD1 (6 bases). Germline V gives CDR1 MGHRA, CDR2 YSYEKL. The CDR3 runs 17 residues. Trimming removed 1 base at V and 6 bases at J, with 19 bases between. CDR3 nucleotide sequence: TGCGCCAGCAGCCAAGGTGGGGGTATGATAGGGGGTCAGCCCCAGCATTTT. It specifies CASSQGGGMIGGQPQHF.

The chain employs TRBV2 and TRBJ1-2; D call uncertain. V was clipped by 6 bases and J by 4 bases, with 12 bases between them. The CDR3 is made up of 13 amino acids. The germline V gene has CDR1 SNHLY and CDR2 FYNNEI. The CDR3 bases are TGTGCCAGCAGCCTCGGACGTTCCTATGGCTACACCTTC. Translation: CASSLGRSYGYTF.

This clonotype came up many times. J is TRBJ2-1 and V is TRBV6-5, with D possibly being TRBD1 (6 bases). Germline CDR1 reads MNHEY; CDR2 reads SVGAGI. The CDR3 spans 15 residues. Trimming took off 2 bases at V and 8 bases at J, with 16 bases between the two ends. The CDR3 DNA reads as TGTGCCAGCAGTTACCGGACAGAGGTTTACGATGAGCAGTTCTTC. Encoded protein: CASSYRTEVYDEQFF.

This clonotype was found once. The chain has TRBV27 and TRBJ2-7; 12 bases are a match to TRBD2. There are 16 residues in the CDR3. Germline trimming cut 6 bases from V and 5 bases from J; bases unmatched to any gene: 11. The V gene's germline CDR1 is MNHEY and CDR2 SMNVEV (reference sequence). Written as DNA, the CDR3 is TGTGCCAGCAGCGATCCTAGCGGGGGGGTTTTACACGAGCAGTACTTC. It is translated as CASSDPSGGVLHEQYF.

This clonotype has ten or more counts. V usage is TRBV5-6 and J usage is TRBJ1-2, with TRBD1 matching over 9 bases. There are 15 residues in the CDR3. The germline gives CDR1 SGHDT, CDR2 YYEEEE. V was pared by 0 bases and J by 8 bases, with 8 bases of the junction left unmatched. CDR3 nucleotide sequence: TGTGCCAGCAGCTTGGGACAGGGGGTTTCGGAGGGCTACACCTTC. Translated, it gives CASSLGQGVSEGYTF.